What follows are 11 T cell receptor beta chains derived from one specimen sequenced in a study of blood T cell repertoires in COVID-19. Sequenced by immunoSEQ multiplex PCR; TCRdb stores in-frame clones only, minus some. The sample holds more than 250,000 clones, around 87% seen once. The source material was PBMCs or T cells enriched from blood (not recorded which). These receptors all come from a woman aged 18-29 years with acute COVID-19.

This clone was found a few times. V and J are TRBV6-2 or TRBV6-3 and TRBJ2-3, with TRBD2 matching 11 bases. The germline V gene encodes CDR1 MNHEY and CDR2 SVGEGT. The CDR3 spans 20 residues. The ends lost 6 bases at V and 0 bases at J; junction bases unmatched: 17. The CDR3 bases are TGTGCCAGCAGCCGAAAAAGACTAGCGGGGACCACAAAGAGCACAGATACGCAGTATTTT. Protein product: CASSRKRLAGTTKSTDTQYF.

This rearrangement joins TRBV5-6 to TRBJ2-7; D unclear. Trimming shortened V by 0 bases and J by 0 bases, and 7 bases separated the two germline ends. CDR3 length equals 14 residues. CDR1 SGHDT and CDR2 YYEEEE come from the germline V gene. The CDR3 protein is CASSLVPSSYEQYF. The DNA of the CDR3 is TGTGCCAGCAGCTTGGTCCCGAGCTCCTACGAGCAGTACTTC.

The chain combines TRBV7-2 with TRBJ2-3, with 7 bases identical to TRBD2. With 4 bases clipped from V and 5 bases from J, the junction kept 12 bases outside the gene matches. Germline V gives CDR1 SGHTA, CDR2 FQGNSA. The CDR3 runs 16 residues. Here the CDR3 reads CASSSSSGPPRDTQYF. As DNA, the CDR3 is TGTGCCAGCAGCTCCTCTAGCGGCCCTCCCAGAGATACGCAGTATTTT.

The chain couples TRBV15 to TRBJ2-7, with TRBD2 matching over 14 bases. Germline-derived CDR1 and CDR2 are LNHNV and YYDKDF (reference sequence). The CDR3 loop spans 17 amino acids. V gave up 1 base and J gave up 2 bases; unmatched junction bases: 4. DNA of the CDR3: TGTGCCACCAGCAGAGGGGGACTAGCGGGAGCCGCCTACGAGCAGTACTTC. It specifies CATSRGGLAGAAYEQYF.

The chain is built from TRBV10-3 and TRBJ1-4; D is undetermined. Trimming removed 3 bases at V and 0 bases at J, with 8 bases between. CDR1 is ENHRY and CDR2 is SYGVKD in the germline V gene. The CDR3 length is 15 residues. The CDR3 bases are TGTGCCATCAGTGACCCAGATGCAACTAATGAAAAACTGTTTTTT. This gives the protein CAISDPDATNEKLFF.

V is TRBV24-1 and J is TRBJ2-3, with 10 bases matching TRBD2. The CDR3 runs to 16 residues. V shed 9 bases, J shed 1 base, and the junction held 9 bases outside the gene matches. CDR1 is KGHDR and CDR2 is SFDVKD in the germline V gene. CDR3 in DNA: TGTGCCACCGCGCAGCGACTAGCGGGTGGCACAGATACGCAGTATTTT. Its protein is CATAQRLAGGTDTQYF.

The chain couples TRBV7-2 to TRBJ2-1; 11 nucleotides agree with TRBD2. The trim removed 1 base at V and 4 bases at J, leaving 12 bases unmatched. Germline V CDR1 and CDR2: SGHTA, FQGNSA. There are 19 residues in the CDR3. CDR3 region: CASSLVRLLAGGRYNEQFF. The CDR3 DNA is TGTGCCAGCAGCTTAGTTCGGTTGCTAGCGGGAGGACGATACAATGAGCAGTTCTTC.

J is TRBJ2-1 and V is TRBV11-2; 11 bases agree with TRBD2. V lost 5 bases and J lost 0; bases outside the gene matches: 12. CDR1 is SGHAT and CDR2 is FQNNGV in the germline V gene. The CDR3 has 19 residues. CDR3 residues: CASSRLVAGGPSSYNEQFF. CDR3 DNA sequence: TGTGCCAGCAGCCGGTTGGTAGCGGGAGGGCCGAGCTCCTACAATGAGCAGTTCTTC.

The V call is TRBV11-2, the J call TRBJ2-6, with 9 bases aligning to TRBD1. Germline lookup yields CDR1 SGHAT and CDR2 FQNNGV. J lost 1 base, V lost 0 bases, and 1 base had no gene match. CDR3 length equals 17 residues. CDR3 residues: CASSLDGTGSGANVLTF. The CDR3 bases are TGTGCCAGCAGCTTAGACGGGACAGGGTCTGGGGCCAACGTCCTGACTTTC.

The chain recombines TRBV2 with TRBJ2-7; 7 bases are shared with TRBD2. With V trimmed by 2 bases and J by 2 bases, 6 bases remained unmatched. The CDR3 has 15 amino acids. Germline CDR1 is SNHLY and CDR2 is FYNNEI. Written as DNA, the CDR3 is TGTGCCAGCAGTGAAAGCGCGGGAGACCCCTACGAGCAGTACTTC. The encoded protein is CASSESAGDPYEQYF.

This clone was seen a handful of times. This sequence joins TRBV7-6 and TRBJ2-5; 14 nucleotides match TRBD2. J lost 2 bases, V lost 3 bases, and 2 bases had no gene match. Germline assignment: CDR1 SGHVS and CDR2 FNYEAQ. The CDR3 runs to 16 residues. This CDR3 is CASSFGLAGGQETQYF. CDR3 DNA: TGTGCCAGCAGCTTTGGACTAGCGGGAGGACAAGAGACCCAGTACTTC.